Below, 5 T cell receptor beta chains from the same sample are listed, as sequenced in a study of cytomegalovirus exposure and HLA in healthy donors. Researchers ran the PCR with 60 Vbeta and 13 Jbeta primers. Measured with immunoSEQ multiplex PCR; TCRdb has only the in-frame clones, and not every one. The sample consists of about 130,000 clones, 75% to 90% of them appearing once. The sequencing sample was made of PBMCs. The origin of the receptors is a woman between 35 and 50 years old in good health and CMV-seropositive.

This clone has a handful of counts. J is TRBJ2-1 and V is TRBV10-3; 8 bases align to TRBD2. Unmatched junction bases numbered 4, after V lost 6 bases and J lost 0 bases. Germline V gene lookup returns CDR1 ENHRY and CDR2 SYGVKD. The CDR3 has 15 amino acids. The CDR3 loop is CAISGGGGSYNEQFF. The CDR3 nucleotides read TGTGCCATCAGCGGGGGGGGCGGCTCCTACAATGAGCAGTTCTTC.

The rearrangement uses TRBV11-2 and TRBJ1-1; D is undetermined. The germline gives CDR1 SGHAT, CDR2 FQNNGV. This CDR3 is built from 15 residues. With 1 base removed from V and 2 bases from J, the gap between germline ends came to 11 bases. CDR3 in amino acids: CASSLVGSLNTEAFF. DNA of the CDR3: TGTGCCAGCAGCTTAGTGGGCAGTCTTAACACTGAAGCTTTCTTT.

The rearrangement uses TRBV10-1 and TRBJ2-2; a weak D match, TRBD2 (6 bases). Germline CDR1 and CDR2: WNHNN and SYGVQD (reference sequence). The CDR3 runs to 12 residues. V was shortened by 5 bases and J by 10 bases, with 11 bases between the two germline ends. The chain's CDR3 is CASSLGLTELFF. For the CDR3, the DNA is TGCGCCAGCAGTTTGGGACTGACGGAGCTGTTTTTT.

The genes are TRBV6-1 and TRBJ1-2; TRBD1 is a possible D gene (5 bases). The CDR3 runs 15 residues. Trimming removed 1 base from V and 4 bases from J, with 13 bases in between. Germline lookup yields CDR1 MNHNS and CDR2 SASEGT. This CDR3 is CASSEGAGNRYGYTF. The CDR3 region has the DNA TGTGCCAGCAGTGAAGGTGCAGGGAACCGCTATGGCTACACCTTC.

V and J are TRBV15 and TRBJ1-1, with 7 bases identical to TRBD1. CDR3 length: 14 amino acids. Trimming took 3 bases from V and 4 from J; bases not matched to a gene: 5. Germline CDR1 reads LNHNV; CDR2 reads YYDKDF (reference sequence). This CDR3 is CATSRGKGATEAFF. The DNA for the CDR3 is TGTGCCACCAGCAGGGGGAAGGGGGCCACTGAAGCTTTCTTT.